The present entry profiles one T cell receptor (beta chain) with its context. The repertoire was sequenced with immunoSEQ multiplex PCR; TCRdb's copy has only in-frame clones and lacks some. The top ten hold approximately 9.5% of the sample, which has about 11,000 clones, about nine tenths seen once. The record originates from a study of T cell repertoires in ileal Crohn's disease. As for the study in general: Operated complications were stricturing disease (around 60%) and penetrating disease (approximately 39%). Postoperative therapy was given to about half: roughly 11 thiopurines, some 18 anti-TNF agents.

Indicated time point: inflamed ileum from the surgical specimen. The origin of this receptor is an adult with Crohn's disease. The sample taken for sequencing was ileal tissue.

Here the CDR3 DNA reads TGTGCCAGCGCCGGAGGCAGGCAAGAGACCCAGTACTTC. It encodes CASAGGRQETQYF. This chain links TRBV7-3 with TRBJ2-5; D is perhaps TRBD2 (5 bases). Germline V gene sequence: CDR1 SGHTA, CDR2 FQGTGA. The CDR3 covers 13 residues. Deletions cut 8 bases from V and 2 bases from J, with 12 bases between.